A selection of T cell receptor beta chains follows, all from one sample in a study of T cells in Graves' hyperthyroidism and ophthalmopathy. TCRdb re-called the multiplex PCR reads through MiXCR, storing one row per CDR3 protein. Of roughly 740,000 distinct CDR3 sequences detected, 16% appear once; the ten largest clones hold roughly 8%. The sample comprised blood. These receptors were collected from a man in his late teens or twenties with Graves' hyperthyroidism. The CDR3 runs from the conserved cysteine through the conserved F or W. A D gene is named only where the DNA matches it firmly. Not every row has a clone size; where given, it reads once, few, many or a size class.

V: TRBV7-9
size: few
D: .
J: TRBJ2-7
DNA: TGTGCCAGCAGCGACAGCCTCTCCTACGAGCAGTACTTC
CDR3: CASSDSLSYEQYF

V: TRBV3-1
size: .
D: TRBD2
J: TRBJ2-1
DNA: TGTGCCAGCAGCCAATGGGCGGCTAGCGGGGTGAGCTCCTACAATGAGCAGTTCTTC
CDR3: CASSQWAASGVSSYNEQFF

V: TRBV18
size: few
D: TRBD2
J: TRBJ2-1
DNA: TGTGCCAGCCAACAGTTACTGGGGAGGGCCAATGAGCAGTTCTTC
CDR3: CASQQLLGRANEQFF

V: TRBV20-1
size: many
D: TRBD2
J: TRBJ2-1
DNA: TGCAGTGCTAGAGGGGCTAGCGGGAGGGGCAATGAGCAGTTCTTC
CDR3: CSARGASGRGNEQFF

V: TRBV12-3/TRBV12-4
size: many
D: .
J: TRBJ2-1
DNA: TGTGCCAGCACCCCCATAGTCAATGAGCAGTTCTTC
CDR3: CASTPIVNEQFF

V: TRBV28
size: many
D: .
J: TRBJ2-7
DNA: TGTGCCAGCAGTTCCGGACAGACCTACGAGCAGTACTTC
CDR3: CASSSGQTYEQYF

V: TRBV7-6
size: many
D: .
J: TRBJ2-5
DNA: TGTGCCAGCAGCTTAGATCCGGGCTCCAAGACCCAGTACTTC
CDR3: CASSLDPGSKTQYF

V: TRBV2
size: .
D: .
J: TRBJ2-7
DNA: TGTGCCAGCAGTTGTCTCGCTCCCGGCAGCCACGAGCAGTACTTC
CDR3: CASSCLAPGSHEQYF

V: TRBV19
size: .
D: TRBD1
J: TRBJ1-1
DNA: TGTGCCAGTACCCCCTTAGAGGGGGCCGTTACTGAAGCTTTCTTT
CDR3: CASTPLEGAVTEAFF

V: TRBV11-2
size: many
D: .
J: TRBJ2-7
DNA: TGTGCCAGCAGGTTGATAAAGAAAGGCTCCGAGCAGTACTTC
CDR3: CASRLIKKGSEQYF

V: TRBV7-8
size: .
D: TRBD1
J: TRBJ1-2
DNA: TGTGCCAGCGCGACAGGGGGTAATGGCTACACCTTC
CDR3: CASATGGNGYTF

V: TRBV5-1
size: few
D: TRBD2
J: TRBJ2-3
DNA: TGCGCCAGCAGCTTCGGTCTAGCGGGAGAGGGGGATACGCAGTATTTT
CDR3: CASSFGLAGEGDTQYF

V: TRBV19
size: .
D: .
J: TRBJ2-7
DNA: TGTGCCAGTAGTAAATTCATTGCCACCTACGAGCAGTACTTC
CDR3: CASSKFIATYEQYF

V: TRBV7-2
size: .
D: TRBD1
J: TRBJ1-2
DNA: TGTGCCAGCAGCGTAAGACAGGGGGCAAATTATGGCTACACCTTC
CDR3: CASSVRQGANYGYTF

V: TRBV11-1
size: many
D: .
J: TRBJ2-1
DNA: TGTGCCAGCAGCCCCGCAGGGGTGGAGCAGTTCTTC
CDR3: CASSPAGVEQFF

V: TRBV28
size: .
D: TRBD1
J: TRBJ2-7
DNA: TGTGCCAGCAGTTCCCCGGACAGGGGGCCTCGGCAGTACTTC
CDR3: CASSSPDRGPRQYF

V: TRBV14
size: few
D: .
J: TRBJ2-4
DNA: TGTGCCAGCAGCCATCCGGGACCAAACATTCAGTACTTC
CDR3: CASSHPGPNIQYF

V: TRBV7-9
size: .
D: TRBD1
J: TRBJ2-5
DNA: TGTGCCAGCAGCCTCTCCGAGGGGGCAACCCAGTACTTC
CDR3: CASSLSEGATQYF

V: TRBV20-1
size: many
D: .
J: TRBJ2-7
DNA: TGCAGTGCTAGAGAGGAGAGATACGAGCAGTACTTC
CDR3: CSAREERYEQYF

V: TRBV2
size: many
D: .
J: TRBJ1-1
DNA: TGTGCCAGCGGGGGGGCAGGTTTTAACACTGAAGCTTTCTTT
CDR3: CASGGAGFNTEAFF

V: TRBV7-8
size: .
D: .
J: TRBJ1-1
DNA: TGTGCCAGCAGTCTCCATTCCGGCCGCCTAAGCCCTGAAGCTTTCTTT
CDR3: CASSLHSGRLSPEAFF

V: TRBV5-1
size: few
D: TRBD2
J: TRBJ2-1
DNA: TGCGCCAGCAGCCTAAGTAGCGGGAGGGGCTACAATGAGCAGTTCTTC
CDR3: CASSLSSGRGYNEQFF

V: TRBV20-1
size: .
D: .
J: TRBJ2-3
DNA: TGCAGTGCTCGCCTGGGCACGGCCTTAGATACGCAGTATTTT
CDR3: CSARLGTALDTQYF

V: TRBV7-8
size: many
D: TRBD1
J: TRBJ2-7
DNA: TGTGCCAGCAGCCTGCGGCCGAATCCCACAGGGGGTAACTCCTACGAGCAGTACTTC
CDR3: CASSLRPNPTGGNSYEQYF

V: TRBV5-1
size: .
D: .
J: TRBJ2-1
DNA: TGCGCCAGCAGCTTGGTTGCGGGAAGATCCTACAATGAGCAGTTCTTC
CDR3: CASSLVAGRSYNEQFF

V: TRBV2
size: many
D: .
J: TRBJ2-7
DNA: TGTGCCAGCAGTGACAGGGAGTACGAGCAGTACTTC
CDR3: CASSDREYEQYF

V: TRBV4-2
size: .
D: .
J: TRBJ2-2
DNA: TGTGCCAGCACCCGACCGGGCACCGGGGAGCTGTTTTTT
CDR3: CASTRPGTGELFF

V: TRBV12-3/TRBV12-4
size: many
D: .
J: TRBJ2-7
DNA: TGTGCCCCCCCCCTCTACGAGCAGTACTTC
CDR3: CAPPLYEQYF

V: TRBV7-3
size: few
D: .
J: TRBJ1-6
DNA: TGTGCCAGCAGCTTAGCCTTAAATTCACCCCTCCACTTT
CDR3: CASSLALNSPLHF

V: TRBV12-3/TRBV12-4
size: .
D: TRBD1
J: TRBJ1-4
DNA: TGTGCCAGCAACCTAGGGGGCGGCGGTGGTGAAAAACTGTTTTTT
CDR3: CASNLGGGGGEKLFF

V: TRBV20-1
size: few
D: .
J: TRBJ1-6
DNA: TGCAGTGCTAGGGGGGGGGGAGGTAATTCACCCCTCCACTTT
CDR3: CSARGGGGNSPLHF

V: TRBV6-1
size: many
D: TRBD2
J: TRBJ2-7
DNA: TGTGCCAGCAGTGAATACGGCGGGAGTATGTACGAGCAGTACTTC
CDR3: CASSEYGGSMYEQYF

V: TRBV7-9
size: many
D: .
J: TRBJ2-7
DNA: TGTGCCAGCAGCTTAGTGCGCTCCTACGAGCAGTACTTC
CDR3: CASSLVRSYEQYF

V: TRBV6-1
size: few
D: .
J: TRBJ2-1
DNA: TGTGCCAGCAGTGACGGTCCGTGGGGGCAGTTCTTC
CDR3: CASSDGPWGQFF

V: TRBV18
size: .
D: .
J: TRBJ2-2
DNA: TGTGCCAGCTCACCCCCCGGCCGCACCGGGGAGCTGTTTTTT
CDR3: CASSPPGRTGELFF

V: TRBV27
size: .
D: .
J: TRBJ2-1
DNA: TGTGCCAGCACGTCAGCCTACAATGAGCAGTTCTTC
CDR3: CASTSAYNEQFF

V: TRBV7-9
size: few
D: .
J: TRBJ2-3
DNA: TGTGCCAGCAGCCGCCGGGCCCTCAGAGGAGATACGCAGTATTTT
CDR3: CASSRRALRGDTQYF

V: TRBV30
size: many
D: .
J: TRBJ1-1
DNA: TGTGCCTGGAGGAGAGGAGGCAACACTGAAGCTTTCTTT
CDR3: CAWRRGGNTEAFF

V: TRBV4-2
size: few
D: .
J: TRBJ2-5
DNA: TGTGCCAGCAGCCAAGATCTAGCGAGAATGGAGACCCAGTACTTC
CDR3: CASSQDLARMETQYF

V: TRBV7-9
size: many
D: TRBD2
J: TRBJ2-1
DNA: TGTGCCAGCAGCTCTCCGGGACTAGCGGGGGCTCGGGAGCAGTTCTTC
CDR3: CASSSPGLAGAREQFF

V: TRBV2
size: many
D: TRBD1
J: TRBJ1-6
DNA: TGTGCCAGCAGGGACAGGAGGGATTCACCCCTCCACTTT
CDR3: CASRDRRDSPLHF

V: TRBV20-1
size: .
D: TRBD1
J: TRBJ1-2
DNA: TGCAGTGCTAGAGTCTCCCTCGGGGACAGTTATTCGCCTGGCTACACCTTC
CDR3: CSARVSLGDSYSPGYTF

V: TRBV5-1
size: few
D: .
J: TRBJ2-7
DNA: TGCGCCAGCAGCTTATTACAGGGTAACTACGAGCAGTACTTC
CDR3: CASSLLQGNYEQYF

V: TRBV4-1
size: .
D: TRBD1
J: TRBJ1-2
DNA: TGCGCCAGCAGCCCTTATTTCAGACAGGGTACGTTCGGCTACACCTTC
CDR3: CASSPYFRQGTFGYTF

V: TRBV20-1
size: many
D: .
J: TRBJ1-5
DNA: TGCAGTGCTAGTTCAGGGAGACATCAGCCCCAGCATTTT
CDR3: CSASSGRHQPQHF

V: TRBV18
size: .
D: .
J: TRBJ1-5
DNA: TGTGCCAGCTCGCGGACTCCCCCGAAGGACGGGGATCAGCCCCAGCATTTT
CDR3: CASSRTPPKDGDQPQHF

V: TRBV19
size: few
D: .
J: TRBJ1-1
DNA: TGTGCCAGTAGTGGCCCCAACACTTTGAACACTGAAGCTTTCTTT
CDR3: CASSGPNTLNTEAFF

V: TRBV6-5
size: .
D: .
J: TRBJ2-5
DNA: TGTGCCAGCAGTTACACTGGGGACCAAGAGACCCAGTACTTC
CDR3: CASSYTGDQETQYF

V: TRBV11-2
size: few
D: .
J: TRBJ2-3
DNA: TGTGCCAGCAGACGGTCCCTAGATACGCAGTATTTT
CDR3: CASRRSLDTQYF

V: TRBV20-1
size: .
D: .
J: TRBJ2-1
DNA: TGCAGTGCTAAAGGGGAGGGGGGTTCCTACAATGAGCAGTTCTTC
CDR3: CSAKGEGGSYNEQFF

V: TRBV7-2
size: many
D: TRBD1
J: TRBJ1-2
DNA: TGTGCCAGCAGCCCGGACAGGGCCTATATGGGCTACACCTTC
CDR3: CASSPDRAYMGYTF

V: TRBV7-9
size: .
D: .
J: TRBJ2-5
DNA: TGTGCCAGCATCGGCGGAGGAGAGACCCAGTACTTC
CDR3: CASIGGGETQYF

V: TRBV5-6
size: many
D: .
J: TRBJ1-1
DNA: TGTGCCAGCAGCTTGCAGGTGTACACTGAAGCTTTCTTT
CDR3: CASSLQVYTEAFF

V: TRBV5-4
size: once
D: .
J: TRBJ2-2
DNA: TGTGCCAGCAGCCCAGTCACTTCGAGGGAGCTGTTTTTT
CDR3: CASSPVTSRELFF

V: TRBV7-9
size: .
D: .
J: TRBJ2-1
DNA: TGTGCCAGCAGCCCGTACCGGGGCGCCTACAATGAGCAGTTCTTC
CDR3: CASSPYRGAYNEQFF

V: TRBV9
size: .
D: .
J: TRBJ1-3
DNA: TGTGCCAGCAGCGGTGGGACGGTGAGCTCTGGAAACACCATATATTTT
CDR3: CASSGGTVSSGNTIYF